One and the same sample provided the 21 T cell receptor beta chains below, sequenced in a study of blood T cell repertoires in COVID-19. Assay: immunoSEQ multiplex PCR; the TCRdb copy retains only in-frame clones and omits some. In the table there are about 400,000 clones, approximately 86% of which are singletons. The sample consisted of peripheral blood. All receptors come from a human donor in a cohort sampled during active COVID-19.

This CDR3 is CASSQGHSGNTIYF. The CDR3 coding sequence is TGTGCCAGCAGCCAGGGCCACTCTGGAAACACCATATATTTT. The chain carries TRBV14 and TRBJ1-3; D not certain. The CDR3 covers 14 residues. V lost 3 bases to trimming and J lost 0 bases, with 6 bases between them. Per the germline V gene, CDR1 is SGHDN and CDR2 is FVKESK.

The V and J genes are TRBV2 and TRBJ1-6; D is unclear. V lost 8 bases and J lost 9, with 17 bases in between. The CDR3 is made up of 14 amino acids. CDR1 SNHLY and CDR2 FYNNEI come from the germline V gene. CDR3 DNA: TGTGCCAGCCAGGATCTTTTGGCATTTTCACCCCTCCACTTT. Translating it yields CASQDLLAFSPLHF.

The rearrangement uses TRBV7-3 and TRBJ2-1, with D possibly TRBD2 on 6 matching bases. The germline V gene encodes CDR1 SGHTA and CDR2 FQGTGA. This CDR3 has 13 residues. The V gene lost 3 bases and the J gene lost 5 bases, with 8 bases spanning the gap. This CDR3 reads CASSLAGNNEQFF. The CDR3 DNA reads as TGTGCCAGCAGCTTGGCGGGGAACAATGAGCAGTTCTTC.

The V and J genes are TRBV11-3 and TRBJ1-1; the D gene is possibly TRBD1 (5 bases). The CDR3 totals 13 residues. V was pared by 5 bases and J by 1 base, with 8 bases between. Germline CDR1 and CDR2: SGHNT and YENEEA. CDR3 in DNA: TGTGCCAGCAGCAGCGGGGGGAACACTGAAGCTTTCTTT. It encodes CASSSGGNTEAFF.

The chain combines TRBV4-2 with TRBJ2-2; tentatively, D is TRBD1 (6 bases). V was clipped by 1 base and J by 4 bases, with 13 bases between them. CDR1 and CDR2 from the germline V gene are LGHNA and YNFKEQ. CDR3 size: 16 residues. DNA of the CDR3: TGTGCCAGCAGCCAAGTCTTGTCCAGGGGCACCGGGGAGCTGTTTTTT. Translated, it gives CASSQVLSRGTGELFF.

The CDR3: CASSSREPQHF. The CDR3 region has the DNA TGTGCCAGCAGTTCGCGGGAGCCCCAGCATTTT. The gene calls are TRBV28 and TRBJ1-5; D not resolved. The CDR3 is 11 residues long. Germline V gene data show CDR1 as MDHEN and CDR2 as SYDVKM. V was cut by 4 bases and J by 8 bases, with 6 bases left in between. The entire variable domain, with the rest obtained from reference TRBV28 and TRBJ1-5, is as follows: DVKVTQSSRYLVKRTGEKVFLECVQDMDHENMFWYRQDPGLGLRLIYFSYDVKMKEKGDIPEGYSVSREKKERFSLILESASTNQTSMYLCASSSREPQHFGDGTRLSIL.

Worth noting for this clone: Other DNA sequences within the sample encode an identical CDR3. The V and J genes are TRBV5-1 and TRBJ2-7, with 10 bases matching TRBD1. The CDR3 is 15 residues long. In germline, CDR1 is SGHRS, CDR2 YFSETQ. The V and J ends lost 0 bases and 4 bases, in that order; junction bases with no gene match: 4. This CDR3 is CASSLVPGQGYEQYF. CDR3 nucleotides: TGCGCCAGCAGCTTGGTCCCGGGACAGGGGTACGAGCAGTACTTC.

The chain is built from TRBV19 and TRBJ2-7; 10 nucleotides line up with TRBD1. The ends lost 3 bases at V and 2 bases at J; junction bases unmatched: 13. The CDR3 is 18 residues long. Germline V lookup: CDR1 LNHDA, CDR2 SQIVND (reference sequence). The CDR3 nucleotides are TGTGCCAGTAGTATGCGGGCCTCGACGACAGGGGGCGCCTACGAGCAGTACTTC. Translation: CASSMRASTTGGAYEQYF.

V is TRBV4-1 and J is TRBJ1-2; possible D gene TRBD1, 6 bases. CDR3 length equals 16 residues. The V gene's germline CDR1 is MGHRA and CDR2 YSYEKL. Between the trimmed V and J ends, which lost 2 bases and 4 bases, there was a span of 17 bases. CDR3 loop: CASSQSDITGTYGYTF. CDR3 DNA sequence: TGCGCCAGCAGCCAATCGGATATAACAGGGACCTATGGCTACACCTTC.

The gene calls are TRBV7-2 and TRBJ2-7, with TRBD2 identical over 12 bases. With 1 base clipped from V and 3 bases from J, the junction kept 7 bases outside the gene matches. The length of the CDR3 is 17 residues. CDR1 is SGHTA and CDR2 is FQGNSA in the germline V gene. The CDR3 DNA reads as TGTGCCAGCAGCTTAGGTCCTAGCGGGGGGGCCGGCTACGAGCAGTACTTC. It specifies CASSLGPSGGAGYEQYF.

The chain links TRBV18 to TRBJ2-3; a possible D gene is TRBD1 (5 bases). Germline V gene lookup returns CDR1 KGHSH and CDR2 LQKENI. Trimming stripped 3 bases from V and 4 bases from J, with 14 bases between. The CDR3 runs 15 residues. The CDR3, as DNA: TGTGCCAGCTCACCGTCCGACAGTGACGCAGATACGCAGTATTTT. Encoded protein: CASSPSDSDADTQYF.

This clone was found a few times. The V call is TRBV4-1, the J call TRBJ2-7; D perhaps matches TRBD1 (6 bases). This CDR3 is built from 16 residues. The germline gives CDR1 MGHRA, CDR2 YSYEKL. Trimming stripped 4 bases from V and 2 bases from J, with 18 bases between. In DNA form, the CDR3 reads TGCGCCAGCAGCCTCCTTGGGGACAAGGCAGCCTACGAGCAGTACTTC. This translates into CASSLLGDKAAYEQYF.

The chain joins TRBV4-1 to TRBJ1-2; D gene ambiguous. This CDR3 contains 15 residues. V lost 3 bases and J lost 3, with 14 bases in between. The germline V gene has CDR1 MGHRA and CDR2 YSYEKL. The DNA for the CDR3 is TGCGCCAGCAGCCACTTACCGCCGGGTCACTATGGCTACACCTTC. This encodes CASSHLPPGHYGYTF.

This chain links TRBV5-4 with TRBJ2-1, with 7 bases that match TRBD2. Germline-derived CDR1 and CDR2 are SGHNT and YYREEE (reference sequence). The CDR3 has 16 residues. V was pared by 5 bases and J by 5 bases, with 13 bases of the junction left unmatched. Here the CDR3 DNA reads TGTGCCAGCAGACGGGACGGACTAGGGCTACACAATGAGCAGTTCTTC. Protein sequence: CASRRDGLGLHNEQFF.

The chain's CDR3 is CASSYRLERQETQYF. CDR3 sequence (DNA): TGTGCCAGCAGTTATAGACTAGAGAGGCAAGAGACCCAGTACTTC. The chain carries TRBV28 and TRBJ2-5; possibly TRBD2 for D (6 bases). Trimming stripped 4 bases from V and 2 bases from J, with 14 bases between. The CDR3 runs 15 residues. CDR1 is MDHEN, CDR2 SYDVKM, per germline.

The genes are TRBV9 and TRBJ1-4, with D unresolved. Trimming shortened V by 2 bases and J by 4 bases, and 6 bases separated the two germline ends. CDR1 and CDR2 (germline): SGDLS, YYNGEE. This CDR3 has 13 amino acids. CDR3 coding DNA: TGTGCCAGCAGCGTGGCGGATAATGAAAAACTGTTTTTT. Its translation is CASSVADNEKLFF.

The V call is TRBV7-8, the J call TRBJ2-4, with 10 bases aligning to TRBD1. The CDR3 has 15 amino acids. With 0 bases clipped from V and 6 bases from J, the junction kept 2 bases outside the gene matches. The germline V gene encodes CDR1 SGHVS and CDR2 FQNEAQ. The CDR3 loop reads CASSLARDRGNIQYF. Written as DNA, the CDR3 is TGTGCCAGCAGCTTAGCCAGGGACAGGGGAAACATTCAGTACTTC. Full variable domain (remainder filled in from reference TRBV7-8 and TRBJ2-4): GAGVSQSPRYKVAKRGQDVALRCDPISGHVSLFWYQQALGQGPEFLTYFQNEAQLDKSGLPSDRFFAERPEGSVSTLKIQRTQQEDSAVYLCASSLARDRGNIQYFGAGTRLSVL.

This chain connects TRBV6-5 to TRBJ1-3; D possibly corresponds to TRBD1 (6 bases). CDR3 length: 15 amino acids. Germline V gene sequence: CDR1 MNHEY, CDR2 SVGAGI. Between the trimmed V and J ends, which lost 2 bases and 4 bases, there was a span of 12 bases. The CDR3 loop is CASSYGSGAGNTIYF. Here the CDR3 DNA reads TGTGCCAGCAGTTACGGGTCAGGGGCGGGAAACACCATATATTTT.

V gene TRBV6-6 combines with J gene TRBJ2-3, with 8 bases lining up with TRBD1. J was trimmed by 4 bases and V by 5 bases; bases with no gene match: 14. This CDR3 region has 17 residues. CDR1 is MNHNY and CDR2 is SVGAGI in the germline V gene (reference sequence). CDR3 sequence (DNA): TGTGCCAGCAGTCGAAAACCCGGCAGGGGGCTGGCAGATACGCAGTATTTT. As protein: CASSRKPGRGLADTQYF.

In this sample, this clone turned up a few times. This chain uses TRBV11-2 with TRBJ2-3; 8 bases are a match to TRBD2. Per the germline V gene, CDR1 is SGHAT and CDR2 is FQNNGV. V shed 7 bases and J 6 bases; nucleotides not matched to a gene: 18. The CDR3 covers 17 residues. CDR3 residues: CASTERPVQRGRDTQYF. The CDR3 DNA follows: TGTGCCAGCACCGAACGACCAGTCCAGCGGGGGAGGGATACGCAGTATTTT.

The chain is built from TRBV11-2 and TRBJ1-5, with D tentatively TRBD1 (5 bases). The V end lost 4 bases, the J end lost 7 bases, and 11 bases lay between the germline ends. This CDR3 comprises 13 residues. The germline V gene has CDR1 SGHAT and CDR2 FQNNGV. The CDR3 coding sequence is TGTGCCAGCAGCTCGGCCAGGGCCCAGCCCCAGCATTTT. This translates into CASSSARAQPQHF.